This TCR beta chain was sequenced for a study of beta chain features in type 1 diabetes. Sorting gave populations that all exceeded 95% purity. Study-wide points: Comparison showed that naive, central memory and Treg TCRB repertoires appeared more similar among patients than among healthy donors. PCR might pick shorter templates more often, in the same way for patients and controls. There was a moderate but significant shortening of TCRB CDR3s in all four CD4+ subsets of Type 1 diabetes patients.

V was shortened by 11 bases and J by 0 bases, with 13 bases between the two germline ends. This CDR3 is 13 amino acids long. Germline CDR1 reads MNHNS; CDR2 reads SASEGT. For this clone: The antigen is undetermined.

All of the isolated RNA was reverse transcribed, so expressed TCRB transcripts were sequenced. Generated by immunoSEQ multiplex PCR, the TCRdb table keeps only in-frame clones and is missing some. Here the sample spans about 230,000 clones, 9.6% being singletons. This chain links TRBV6-1 with TRBJ1-2; D unresolved. This receptor was obtained from a woman aged 18-35 years in good health. The source material was naive CD4+ T cells from blood. CDR3 DNA sequence: TGTGCCGGTTACCCGGGGACTAACTATGGCTACACCTTC. Translation gives CAGYPGTNYGYTF.